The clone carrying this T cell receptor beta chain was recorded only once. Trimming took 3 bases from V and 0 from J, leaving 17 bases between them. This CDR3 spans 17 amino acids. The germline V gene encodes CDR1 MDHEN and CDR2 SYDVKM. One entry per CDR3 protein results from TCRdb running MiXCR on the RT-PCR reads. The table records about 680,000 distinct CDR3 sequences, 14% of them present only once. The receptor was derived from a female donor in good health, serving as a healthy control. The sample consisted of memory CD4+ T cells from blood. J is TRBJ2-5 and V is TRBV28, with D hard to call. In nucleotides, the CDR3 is TGTGCCAGCAGTTTTACGGTGCTGGGCCAGTACCAAGAGACCCAGTACTTC. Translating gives CASSFTVLGQYQETQYF.